This entry lists 23 T cell receptor beta chains sequenced from one sample in a study of blood T cells in healthy people across ages. Then a second PCR, running about 6 to 12 cycles, was carried out with a sample-barcoded 5' primer and a J-beta primer mix. Each CDR3 protein is one row after TCRdb ran MiXCR on the 5' RACE reads. The sample lists approximately 1.5 million distinct CDR3 sequences; under 55% were seen once. Sequencing was done on a sample of blood. The source of these receptors is a woman aged 18-29 years in good health.

The table lists this clonotype with a few counts. This chain links TRBV4-1 with TRBJ2-5, with 7 bases aligning to TRBD2. CDR3 size: 14 residues. V lost 3 bases and J lost 1; bases outside the gene matches: 2. The germline V gene encodes CDR1 MGHRA and CDR2 YSYEKL. The CDR3 nucleotides are TGCGCCAGCAGCCAGACTAGCAGCCAAGAGACCCAGTACTTC. It is translated as CASSQTSSQETQYF.

The rearrangement joins TRBV20-1 to TRBJ1-2, with 12 positions matching TRBD1. The CDR3 sequence is 14 residues long. V gave up 1 base and J gave up 5 bases; unmatched junction bases: 2. Germline CDR1 and CDR2: DFQATT and SNEGSKA (reference sequence). The CDR3 loop is CSARGDRGHYGYTF. The CDR3 DNA sequence: TGCAGTGCTAGAGGGGACAGGGGGCATTATGGCTACACCTTC.

The V and J genes are TRBV20-1 and TRBJ1-2; maybe TRBD1 (6 bases). CDR3 length: 13 residues. Germline-derived CDR1 and CDR2 are DFQATT and SNEGSKA (reference sequence). Trimming removed 5 bases at V and 4 bases at J, with 14 bases between. The CDR3 nucleotides read TGCAGTGCTGGGTCCCGGACAGCCTATGGCTACACCTTC. Translating it yields CSAGSRTAYGYTF.

This clonotype was counted between two and nine times. The rearrangement links TRBV20-1 to TRBJ1-4; a possible D gene is TRBD1 (5 bases). Trimming took off 3 bases at V and 0 bases at J, with 8 bases between the two ends. This CDR3 region has 14 residues. Germline loops: CDR1 DFQATT, CDR2 SNEGSKA (reference sequence). The CDR3 sequence is CSASKGATNEKLFF. As DNA, the CDR3 is TGCAGTGCTAGCAAAGGGGCAACTAATGAAAAACTGTTTTTT.

The rearrangement uses TRBV25-1 and TRBJ1-5; D not certain. The V gene's germline CDR1 is MGHDK and CDR2 SYGVNS. The CDR3 runs 17 residues. The V gene lost 4 bases and the J gene lost 4 bases, with 20 bases spanning the gap. The CDR3 DNA follows: TGTGCCAGCAGTGTGGAAGAACGGGTAGAGACGAATCAGCCCCAGCATTTT. Translation gives CASSVEERVETNQPQHF.

This clonotype was found a few times. The chain has TRBV2 and TRBJ2-7; D possibly corresponds to TRBD1 (5 bases). V was cut by 10 bases and J by 4 bases, with 11 bases left in between. Per germline, CDR1 SNHLY and CDR2 FYNNEI. The CDR3 is 11 amino acids. In DNA, the CDR3 is TGTGCCATCACCCAGGGTTACGAGCAGTACTTC. The encoded protein is CAITQGYEQYF.

The chain joins TRBV20-1 to TRBJ1-5; D perhaps matches TRBD1 (5 bases). CDR1 DFQATT and CDR2 SNEGSKA come from the germline V gene (reference sequence). The V gene lost 6 bases and the J gene lost 5 bases, with 11 bases spanning the gap. This CDR3 has 12 residues. CDR3 DNA: TGCAGTGCGGGGGGGGTGGATCAGCCCCAGCATTTT. It specifies CSAGGVDQPQHF.

This clonotype was seen a single time. CDR3 protein: CATSARSSGQETQYF. In nucleotides, the CDR3 is TGTGCCACCAGCGCCCGTTCTAGCGGGCAAGAGACCCAGTACTTC. The V and J genes are TRBV15 and TRBJ2-5; TRBD2 agrees at 8 bases. Germline V gene sequence: CDR1 LNHNV, CDR2 YYDKDF (reference sequence). This CDR3 has 15 residues. The junction had 7 bases not matched to a gene; V was cut back by 5 bases and J by 2 bases.

J is TRBJ1-1 and V is TRBV6-1, with 9 bases matching TRBD1. V was clipped by 3 bases and J by 4 bases; unmatched bases: 9. CDR3 size: 16 residues. Germline V CDR1 and CDR2: MNHNS, SASEGT. The CDR3 region has the DNA TGTGCCAGCAGTGATGGACAGGGGAGTAAGGGCACTGAAGCTTTCTTT. This sequence encodes CASSDGQGSKGTEAFF.

The rearrangement links TRBV4-3 to TRBJ2-3; 8 nucleotides align to TRBD1. CDR3 length: 17 amino acids. CDR1 and CDR2 (germline): LGHNA, YSLEER. V shed 1 base, J shed 0 bases, and the junction held 6 bases outside the gene matches. The CDR3 DNA reads TGCGCCAGCAGCCAAGTGTTCTGGACAGGGAGCACAGATACGCAGTATTTT. This gives the protein CASSQVFWTGSTDTQYF.

The V call is TRBV2, the J call TRBJ1-2; 8 bases agree with TRBD1. Germline CDR1 and CDR2: SNHLY and FYNNEI. The junction had 4 bases not matched to a gene; V was cut back by 0 bases and J by 7 bases. CDR3 length: 14 amino acids. The CDR3 reads CASSEARGRSGYTF. As DNA, the CDR3 is TGTGCCAGCAGTGAAGCCAGGGGGCGAAGTGGCTACACCTTC. Looking up the rest from reference TRBV2 and TRBJ1-2 gives the full variable domain: EPEVTQTPSHQVTQMGQEVILRCVPISNHLYFYWYRQILGQKVEFLVSFYNNEISEKSEIFDDQFSVERPDGSNFTLKIRSTKLEDSAMYFCASSEARGRSGYTFGSGTRLTVV.

This clonotype was seen once. V is TRBV12-3 or TRBV12-4 and J is TRBJ1-2, with unresolved D. There are 12 residues in the CDR3. The germline V and J ends were trimmed by 5 bases and 8 bases, with 12 bases remaining between them. The CDR3, as DNA: TGTGCCAGCAGTCCCGAGACACTCGGCTACACCTTC. Encoded protein: CASSPETLGYTF.

V and J are TRBV24-1 and TRBJ2-5, with 10 nucleotides matching TRBD2. From germline, CDR1 is KGHDR and CDR2 SFDVKD. The CDR3 is 13 residues long. V trimming: 7 bases; J trimming: 5 bases; junction bases outside the gene matches: 3. The CDR3 nucleotides read TGTGCCACCAGCCAGGGACTAGCGGAGACCCAGTACTTC. Its protein is CATSQGLAETQYF.

The chain carries TRBV11-2 and TRBJ2-5; 9 bases map to TRBD1. Germline CDR1 reads SGHAT; CDR2 reads FQNNGV. V shed 8 bases and J 11 bases; nucleotides not matched to a gene: 15. This CDR3 has 14 residues. The CDR3 region is CASAGGQGNNEQYF. CDR3 DNA sequence: TGTGCCAGCGCTGGCGGACAGGGGAACAATGAGCAGTACTTC.

This clonotype has ten or more counts. This sequence joins TRBV4-3 and TRBJ1-2; D possibly corresponds to TRBD1 (6 bases). The CDR3 has 15 residues. Germline loops: CDR1 LGHNA, CDR2 YSLEER. Deletions cut 3 bases from V and 4 bases from J, with 15 bases between. The CDR3 nucleotides are TGCGCCAGCAGCCACTCTACAGGGAAGGGCTATGGCTACACCTTC. Translation: CASSHSTGKGYGYTF.

This clonotype was observed a handful of times. V gene TRBV19 combines with J gene TRBJ2-7; D is possibly TRBD2 (5 bases). This CDR3 spans 14 amino acids. Per the germline V gene, CDR1 is LNHDA and CDR2 is SQIVND (reference sequence). V was trimmed by 4 bases and J by 0 bases, leaving 10 bases between them. CDR3 protein: CASSTASGSYEQYF. The CDR3 nucleotides are TGTGCCAGTAGTACAGCAAGCGGCTCCTACGAGCAGTACTTC.

This clonotype was picked up a small number of times. V gene TRBV4-3 combines with J gene TRBJ2-5, with D possibly being TRBD1 (5 bases). The CDR3 spans 15 residues. V gave up 6 bases and J gave up 6 bases, with 20 bases separating them. Germline CDR1 and CDR2: LGHNA and YSLEER. CDR3 residues: CASRPSLSAGKTQYF. The CDR3 bases are TGCGCCAGCAGGCCAAGTTTATCGGCAGGGAAGACCCAGTACTTC.

The genes are TRBV2 and TRBJ2-7; TRBD1 agrees at 8 bases. The germline V gene has CDR1 SNHLY and CDR2 FYNNEI. Trimming took 4 bases from V and 3 from J; bases not matched to a gene: 8. The CDR3 has 15 amino acids. Written as DNA, the CDR3 is TGTGCCAGCAGTGCGGCCCAGGGGGCGAACTACGAGCAGTACTTC. This encodes CASSAAQGANYEQYF.

This clonotype has just a few counts. The chain combines TRBV4-3 with TRBJ2-5, with D uncertain. In germline, CDR1 is LGHNA, CDR2 YSLEER. Deletions cut 1 base from V and 2 bases from J, with 5 bases between. CDR3 length: 13 amino acids. The CDR3 loop reads CASSQGWQETQYF. The CDR3 DNA follows: TGCGCCAGCAGCCAAGGATGGCAAGAGACCCAGTACTTC.

This clonotype showed up just a few times. The V and J genes are TRBV29-1 and TRBJ1-2, with a weak D call TRBD1 (6 bases). V lost 0 bases, J lost 2 bases, and 10 bases lay in between. Looked up from germline, CDR1 is SQVTM and CDR2 is ANQGSEA. The CDR3 consists of 14 residues. The CDR3 reads CSVEDLTGNYGYTF. The CDR3 bases are TGCAGCGTTGAAGATCTGACAGGCAACTATGGCTACACCTTC.

The J gene is TRBJ2-1, the V gene TRBV29-1; TRBD2 matches at 11 bases. CDR3 length: 15 amino acids. Germline V gene lookup returns CDR1 SQVTM and CDR2 ANQGSEA. Trimming at V came to 4 bases and at J to 4 bases, leaving 6 bases not matched to a gene. The chain's CDR3 is CSVVLAGGQYNEQFF. CDR3 coding DNA: TGCAGCGTTGTTCTAGCGGGGGGACAATACAATGAGCAGTTCTTC.

V gene TRBV4-3 combines with J gene TRBJ2-1, with 9 nucleotides matching TRBD2. CDR1 is LGHNA and CDR2 is YSLEER in the germline V gene. Trimming at V came to 4 bases and at J to 7 bases, leaving 5 bases not matched to a gene. This CDR3 contains 14 residues. The CDR3 spells CASSLLAGSNEQFF. In DNA form, the CDR3 reads TGCGCCAGCAGCCTCCTAGCGGGAAGTAATGAGCAGTTCTTC.

V gene TRBV2 combines with J gene TRBJ1-2; 7 bases align to TRBD1. This CDR3 has 14 amino acids. The J segment lost 5 bases and the V segment lost 7 bases, leaving 10 bases of the junction unmatched. CDR1 is SNHLY, CDR2 FYNNEI, per germline. The CDR3 protein is CASNRDSQTYGYTF. The CDR3 DNA reads TGTGCCAGCAATCGGGACAGTCAAACATATGGCTACACCTTC.